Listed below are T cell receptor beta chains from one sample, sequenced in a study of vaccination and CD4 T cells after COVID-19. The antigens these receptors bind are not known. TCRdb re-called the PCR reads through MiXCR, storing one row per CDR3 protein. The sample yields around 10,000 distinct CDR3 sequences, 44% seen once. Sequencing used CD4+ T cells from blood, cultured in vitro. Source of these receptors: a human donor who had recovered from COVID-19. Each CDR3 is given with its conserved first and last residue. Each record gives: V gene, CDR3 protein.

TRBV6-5 CASSYRTLASTEAFF
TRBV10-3 CANGAGGDTYGYTF
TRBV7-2 CASSLLQGDGYTF
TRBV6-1 CASSPQQGARAGNTIYF
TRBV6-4 CASSDSKVSPLHF
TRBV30 CAWSGRQGASGYTF
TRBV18 CASSPPPTKGSYGYTF
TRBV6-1 CASRGQGWLNSPLHF
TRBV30 CAWSSSGQGNSPLHF
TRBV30 CAWSARDRGVYEQYF
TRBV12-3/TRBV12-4 CASSGQMNTEAFF
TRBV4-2 CASSHNGGRGTEAFF
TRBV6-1 CASSNEGTGYEQYF
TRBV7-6 CASSLDGRSDEKLFF
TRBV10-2 CASSSQGGGYGYTF
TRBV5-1 CASSSGTGGFGEQFF
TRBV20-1 CSARGGTYGYTF
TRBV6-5 CASSYNWIGSSYEQYF
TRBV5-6 CASSLGGGGVSSPQHF
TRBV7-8 CASSPLVAAMNTEAFF
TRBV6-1 CASRDRWWETQYF
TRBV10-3 CAISEKGQGANNSPLHF
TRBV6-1 CASSTITGSTFF
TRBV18 CASSPRGGQETQYF
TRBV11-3 CASSQDGYNEQFF
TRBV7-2 CASSSPRDRGYGYTF
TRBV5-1 CASSLEGSRGAWGYTF
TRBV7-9 CASSLSNTVYGYTF
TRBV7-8 CASSPHEGTNEKLFF
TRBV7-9 CASSLASGNTGELFF
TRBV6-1 CASSGILDREYGFTF
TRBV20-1 CSARELGGRFRGTDTQYF
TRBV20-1 CSAPYTGEEQYF
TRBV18 CASSPPIWKAGGELFF
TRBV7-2 CASSSFLTSGEKLFF
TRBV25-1 CASSEGGGARETQYF
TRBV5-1 CASSLIGVNTEAFF
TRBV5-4 CASSLRLGMTEAFF
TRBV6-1 CASSPLGGEYNEQFF
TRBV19 CASSTGTSGSSYEQYF
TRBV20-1 CSAKGQLKGGYTF
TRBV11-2 CASSLPPGDTQYF